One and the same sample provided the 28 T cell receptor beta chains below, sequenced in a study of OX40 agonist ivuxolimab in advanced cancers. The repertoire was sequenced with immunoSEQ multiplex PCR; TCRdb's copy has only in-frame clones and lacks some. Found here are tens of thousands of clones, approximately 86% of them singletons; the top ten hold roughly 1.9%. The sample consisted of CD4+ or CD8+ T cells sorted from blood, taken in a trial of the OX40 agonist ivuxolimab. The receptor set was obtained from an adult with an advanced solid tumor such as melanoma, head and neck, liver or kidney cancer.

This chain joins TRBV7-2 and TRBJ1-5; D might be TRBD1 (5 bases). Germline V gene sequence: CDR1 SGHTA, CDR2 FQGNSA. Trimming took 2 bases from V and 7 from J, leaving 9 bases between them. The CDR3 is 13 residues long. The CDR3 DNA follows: TGTGCCAGCAGCTTACCAGGGATGCAGCCCCAGCATTTT. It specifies CASSLPGMQPQHF.

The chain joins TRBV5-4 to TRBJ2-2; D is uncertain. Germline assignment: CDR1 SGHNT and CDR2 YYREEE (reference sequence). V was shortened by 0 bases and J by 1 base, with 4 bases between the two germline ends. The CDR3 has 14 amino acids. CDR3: CASSLEGNTGELFF. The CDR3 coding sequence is TGTGCCAGCAGCTTGGAGGGGAACACCGGGGAGCTGTTTTTT.

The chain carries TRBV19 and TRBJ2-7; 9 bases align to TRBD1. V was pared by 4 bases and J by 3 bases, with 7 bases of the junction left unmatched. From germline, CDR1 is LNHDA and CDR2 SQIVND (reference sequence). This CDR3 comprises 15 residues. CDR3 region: CASSTAPGQGYEQYF. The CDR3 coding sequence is TGTGCCAGTAGTACAGCTCCGGGACAGGGCTACGAGCAGTACTTC.

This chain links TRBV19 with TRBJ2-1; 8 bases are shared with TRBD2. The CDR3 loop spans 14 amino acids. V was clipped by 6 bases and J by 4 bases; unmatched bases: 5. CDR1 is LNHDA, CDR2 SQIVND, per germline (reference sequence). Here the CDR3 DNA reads TGTGCCAGTAGGAAGCGGGAGTGGTACAATGAGCAGTTCTTC. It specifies CASRKREWYNEQFF.

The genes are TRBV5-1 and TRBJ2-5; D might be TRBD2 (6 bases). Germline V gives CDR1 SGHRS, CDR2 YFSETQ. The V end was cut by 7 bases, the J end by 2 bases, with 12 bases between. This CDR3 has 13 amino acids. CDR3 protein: CASGLGGQETQYF. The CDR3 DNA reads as TGCGCCAGCGGCCTTGGAGGGCAAGAGACCCAGTACTTC.

The CDR3 reads CASSARSDNEKLFF. The CDR3, as DNA: TGTGCCAGCAGTGCACGGTCAGATAATGAAAAACTGTTTTTT. This rearrangement joins TRBV6-6 to TRBJ1-4; the D is unclear. Germline V gene sequence: CDR1 MNHNY, CDR2 SVGAGI (reference sequence). Trimming took 5 bases from V and 4 from J, leaving 11 bases between them. The CDR3 is 14 amino acids.

The CDR3 protein is CASSQGSSGGPLGNEQFF. The CDR3 DNA reads TGTGCCAGCAGCCAAGGATCTAGCGGGGGACCCCTAGGCAATGAGCAGTTCTTC. This rearrangement joins TRBV4-2 to TRBJ2-1; 10 nucleotides align to TRBD2. V trimming: 1 base; J trimming: 6 bases; junction bases outside the gene matches: 12. The CDR3 sequence is 18 residues long. The germline V gene encodes CDR1 LGHNA and CDR2 YNFKEQ.

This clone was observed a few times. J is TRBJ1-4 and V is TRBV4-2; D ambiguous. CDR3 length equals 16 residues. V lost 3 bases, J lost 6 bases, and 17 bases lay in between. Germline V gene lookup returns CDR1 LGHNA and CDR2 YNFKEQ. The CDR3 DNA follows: TGTGCCAGCAGCCAGGGTCAGACAAAGATGGATGAAAAACTGTTTTTT. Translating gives CASSQGQTKMDEKLFF.

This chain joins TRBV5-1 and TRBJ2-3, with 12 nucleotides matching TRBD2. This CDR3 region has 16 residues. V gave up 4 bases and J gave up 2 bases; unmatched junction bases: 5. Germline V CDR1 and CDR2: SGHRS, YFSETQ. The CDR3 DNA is TGCGCCAGCAGCACCGGACTAGCGGGGTACACAGATACGCAGTATTTT. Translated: CASSTGLAGYTDTQYF.

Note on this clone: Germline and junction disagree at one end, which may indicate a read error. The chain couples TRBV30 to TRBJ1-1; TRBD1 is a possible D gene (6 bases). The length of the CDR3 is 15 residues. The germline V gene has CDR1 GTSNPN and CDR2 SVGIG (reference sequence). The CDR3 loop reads CAWSVQGRPNSEAFF. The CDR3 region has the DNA TGTGCCTGGAGTGTACAGGGCCGGCCTAACAGTGAAGCTTTCTTT.

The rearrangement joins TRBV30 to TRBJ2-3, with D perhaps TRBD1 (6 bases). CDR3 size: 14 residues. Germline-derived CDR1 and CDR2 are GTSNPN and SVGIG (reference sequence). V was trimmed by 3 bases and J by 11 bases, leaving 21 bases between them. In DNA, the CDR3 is TGTGCCTGGAGGGAAGCGGCAGTAGGGGGTGGGCAGTATTTT. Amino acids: CAWREAAVGGGQYF.

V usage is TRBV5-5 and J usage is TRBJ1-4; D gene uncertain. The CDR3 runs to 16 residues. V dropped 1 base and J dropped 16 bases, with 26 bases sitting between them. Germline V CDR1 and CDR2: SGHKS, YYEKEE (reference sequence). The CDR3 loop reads CASSLSVSTEFGFGFF. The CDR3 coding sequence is TGTGCCAGCAGCTTGAGTGTGTCCACGGAATTCGGATTCGGGTTTTTT.

CDR3 in amino acids: CASTPGQGDEKLFF. The CDR3 DNA reads as TGTGCCAGCACACCGGGACAGGGGGATGAAAAACTGTTTTTT. The chain carries TRBV28 and TRBJ1-4; 11 positions match TRBD1. Trimming at V came to 7 bases and at J to 6 bases, leaving 4 bases not matched to a gene. The CDR3 consists of 14 residues. The germline CDR1 and CDR2 sequences are MDHEN and SYDVKM.

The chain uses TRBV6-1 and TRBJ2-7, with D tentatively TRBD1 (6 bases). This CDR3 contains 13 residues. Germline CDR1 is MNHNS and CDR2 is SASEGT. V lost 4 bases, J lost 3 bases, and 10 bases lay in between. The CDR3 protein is CASSGQESYEQYF. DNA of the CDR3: TGTGCCAGCAGTGGACAGGAGAGCTACGAGCAGTACTTC.

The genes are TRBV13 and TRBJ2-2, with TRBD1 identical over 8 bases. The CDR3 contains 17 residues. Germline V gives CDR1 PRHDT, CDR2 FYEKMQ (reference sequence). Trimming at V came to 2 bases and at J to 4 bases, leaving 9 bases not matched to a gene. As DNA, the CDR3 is TGTGCCAGCAGCTTATATACAGGGGGGCCGGTCACCGGGGAGCTGTTTTTT. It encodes CASSLYTGGPVTGELFF.

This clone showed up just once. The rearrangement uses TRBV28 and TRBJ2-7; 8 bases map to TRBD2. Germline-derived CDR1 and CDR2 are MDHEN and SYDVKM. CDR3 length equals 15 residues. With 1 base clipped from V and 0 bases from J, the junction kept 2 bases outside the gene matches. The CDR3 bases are TGTGCCAGCAGTTTATCCCTAGCGGGCTCCTACGAGCAGTACTTC. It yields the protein CASSLSLAGSYEQYF.

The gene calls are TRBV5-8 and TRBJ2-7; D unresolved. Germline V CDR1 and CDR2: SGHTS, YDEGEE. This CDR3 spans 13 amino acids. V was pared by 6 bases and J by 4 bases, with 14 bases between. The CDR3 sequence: CASNTGPKYEQYF. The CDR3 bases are TGTGCCAGCAATACCGGACCCAAATACGAGCAGTACTTC.

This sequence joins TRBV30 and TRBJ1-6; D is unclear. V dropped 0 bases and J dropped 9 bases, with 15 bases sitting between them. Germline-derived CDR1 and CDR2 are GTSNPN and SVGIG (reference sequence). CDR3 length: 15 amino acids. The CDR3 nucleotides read TGTGCCTGGAGTGTACGTGGTGGACTGAGTTCACCCCTCCACTTT. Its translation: CAWSVRGGLSSPLHF.

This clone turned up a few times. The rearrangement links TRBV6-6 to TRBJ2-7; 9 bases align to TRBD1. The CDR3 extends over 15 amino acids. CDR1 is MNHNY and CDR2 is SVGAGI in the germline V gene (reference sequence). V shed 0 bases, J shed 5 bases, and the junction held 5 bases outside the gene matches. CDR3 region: CASSYSGTGSNEQYF. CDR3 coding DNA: TGTGCCAGCAGTTACTCCGGGACAGGGAGCAACGAGCAGTACTTC.

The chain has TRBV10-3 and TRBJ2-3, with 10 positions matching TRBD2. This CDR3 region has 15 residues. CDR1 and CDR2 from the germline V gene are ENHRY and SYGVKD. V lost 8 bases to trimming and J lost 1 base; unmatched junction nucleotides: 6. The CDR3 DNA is TGTGCCATCCGGAGGACTAGCGGACGCACAGATACGCAGTATTTT. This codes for CAIRRTSGRTDTQYF.

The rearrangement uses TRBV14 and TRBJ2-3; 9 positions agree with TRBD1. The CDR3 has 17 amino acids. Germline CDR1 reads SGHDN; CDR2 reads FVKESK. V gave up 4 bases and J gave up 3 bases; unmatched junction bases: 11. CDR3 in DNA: TGTGCCAGCAGCCCCCTTTGGGGACAGGGCCTTACAGATACGCAGTATTTT. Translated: CASSPLWGQGLTDTQYF.

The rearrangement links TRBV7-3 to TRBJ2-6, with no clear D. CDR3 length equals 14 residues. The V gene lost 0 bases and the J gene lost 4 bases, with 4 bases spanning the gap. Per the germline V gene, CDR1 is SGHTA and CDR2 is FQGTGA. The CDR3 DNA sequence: TGTGCCAGCAGCTTAACATTGGGGGCCAACGTCCTGACTTTC. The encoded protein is CASSLTLGANVLTF.

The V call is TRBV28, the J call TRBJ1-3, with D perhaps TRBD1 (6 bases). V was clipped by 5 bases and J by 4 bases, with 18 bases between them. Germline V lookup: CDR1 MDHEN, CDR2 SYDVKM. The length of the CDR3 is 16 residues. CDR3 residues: CASSTLQGRGGNTIYF. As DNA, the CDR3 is TGTGCCAGCAGTACCCTACAGGGAAGGGGAGGAAACACCATATATTTT.

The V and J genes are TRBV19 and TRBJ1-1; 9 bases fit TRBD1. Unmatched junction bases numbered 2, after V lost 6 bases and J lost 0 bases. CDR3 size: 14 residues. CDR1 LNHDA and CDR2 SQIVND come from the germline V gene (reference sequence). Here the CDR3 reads CASRGQGMNTEAFF. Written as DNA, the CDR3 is TGTGCCAGTAGGGGACAGGGAATGAACACTGAAGCTTTCTTT.

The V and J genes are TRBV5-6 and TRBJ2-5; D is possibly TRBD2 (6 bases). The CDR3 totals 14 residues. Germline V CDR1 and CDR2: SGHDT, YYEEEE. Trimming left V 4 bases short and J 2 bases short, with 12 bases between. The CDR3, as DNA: TGTGCCAGCAGCGGGGGACTGGTACAAGAGACCCAGTACTTC. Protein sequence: CASSGGLVQETQYF.

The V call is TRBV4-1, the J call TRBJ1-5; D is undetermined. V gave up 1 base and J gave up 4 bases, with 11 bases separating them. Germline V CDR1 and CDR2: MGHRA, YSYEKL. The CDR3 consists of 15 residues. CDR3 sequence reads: CASSQVYGRNQPQHF. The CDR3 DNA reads TGCGCCAGCAGCCAAGTGTACGGGCGGAATCAGCCCCAGCATTTT.

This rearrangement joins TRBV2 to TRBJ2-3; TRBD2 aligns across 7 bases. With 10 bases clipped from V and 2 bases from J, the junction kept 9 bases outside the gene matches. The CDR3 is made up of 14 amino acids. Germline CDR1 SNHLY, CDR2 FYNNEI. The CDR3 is CAIPVGGDTDTQYF. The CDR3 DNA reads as TGTGCCATCCCAGTTGGGGGGGACACAGATACGCAGTATTTT.

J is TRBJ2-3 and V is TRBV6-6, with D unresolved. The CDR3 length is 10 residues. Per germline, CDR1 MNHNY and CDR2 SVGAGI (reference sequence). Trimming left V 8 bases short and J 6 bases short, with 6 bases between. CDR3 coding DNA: TGTGCCAGCCGTCGGGATACGCAGTATTTT. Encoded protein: CASRRDTQYF.